Detailed here is one T cell receptor (beta chain). As yet, its antigen is unknown. This specimen belongs to a study of cytomegalovirus exposure and HLA in healthy donors. General study results and limits: An analysis that was carried out later associated 16,000 or so TCR beta sequences with HLA alleles at 0.05 false discovery rate. A later analysis found most CMV-associated TCR beta chains apparently HLA-restricted.

Germline assignment: CDR1 LGHNA and CDR2 YNFKEQ. With 1 base clipped from V and 3 bases from J, the junction kept 6 bases outside the gene matches. The CDR3 covers 16 residues. Donors sampled were nominally healthy, though unrecorded immune exposures were likely. Both 60 Vbeta primers and 13 Jbeta primers went into the PCR. Profiling relied on immunoSEQ multiplex PCR, and the TCRdb table lists in-frame clones only, not all of them. The profile shows approximately 77,000 clones, over 60% of them singletons. The sequencing sample was made of PBMCs. This sequence joins TRBV4-2 and TRBJ2-7; 10 positions match TRBD2. The receptor comes from a man aged 35-49 years in good health and CMV-seronegative. Written as DNA, the CDR3 is TGTGCCAGCAGCCAAGTCCAAGGACTAGCGGACTACGAGCAGTACTTC. It yields the protein CASSQVQGLADYEQYF.